The next 11 T cell receptor beta chains were all read from a single sample in a study of T cell responses to AZD1222 COVID-19 vaccine. Libraries were prepared by immunoSEQ multiplex PCR; TCRdb keeps only in-frame clonotypes and omits some of them. There are some 150,000 clones in the sample; 75% to 85% occur only once, and 7.9% lies in the top ten. This specimen consisted of peripheral blood, obtained 28 days after the second dose of the MenACWY control vaccine. The receptors here all came from an adult who received the MenACWY meningococcal vaccine as a control.

The J gene is TRBJ1-1, the V gene TRBV29-1; 7 bases align to TRBD1. Germline loops: CDR1 SQVTM, CDR2 ANQGSEA. Trimming at V came to 1 base and at J to 4 bases, leaving 6 bases not matched to a gene. This CDR3 is built from 14 residues. CDR3 sequence (DNA): TGCAGCGTTGAAGTTCCCTCAGGGGGCACTGAAGCTTTCTTT. It encodes CSVEVPSGGTEAFF.

The V and J genes are TRBV28 and TRBJ1-2; TRBD1 matches 9 bases. V shed 4 bases and J 4 bases; nucleotides not matched to a gene: 10. The CDR3 sequence is 16 residues long. The V gene's germline CDR1 is MDHEN and CDR2 SYDVKM. CDR3 sequence: CASSSILGTGTYGYTF. The CDR3, as DNA: TGTGCCAGCAGTTCGATCCTCGGGACAGGGACCTATGGCTACACCTTC.

The chain carries TRBV5-4 and TRBJ2-4, with 11 positions matching TRBD1. Germline CDR1 is SGHNT and CDR2 is YYREEE (reference sequence). V was pared by 4 bases and J by 0 bases, with 6 bases of the junction left unmatched. This CDR3 has 17 residues. CDR3 coding DNA: TGTGCCAGCAGCCTTGGACAGGGGGCCGAAGCCAAAAACATTCAGTACTTC. Translating gives CASSLGQGAEAKNIQYF.

J is TRBJ1-1 and V is TRBV7-2; maybe TRBD1 (6 bases). V lost 1 base to trimming and J lost 3 bases, with 12 bases between them. The germline gives CDR1 SGHTA, CDR2 FQGNSA. This CDR3 is built from 15 residues. The CDR3 nucleotides read TGTGCCAGCAGCTTAGTCGGCAGGGGAGACACTGAAGCTTTCTTT. Its protein is CASSLVGRGDTEAFF.

The CDR3: CASSSTYLAGDRRYNEQFF. CDR3 nucleotides: TGTGCCAGCAGTTCGACCTATTTAGCGGGAGACAGGAGGTACAATGAGCAGTTCTTC. The chain employs TRBV28 and TRBJ2-1; 9 bases align to TRBD2. The length of the CDR3 is 19 residues. V was clipped by 4 bases and J by 4 bases; unmatched bases: 17. In germline, CDR1 is MDHEN, CDR2 SYDVKM.

The V call is TRBV6-5, the J call TRBJ1-6, with 7 bases fitting TRBD1. In germline, CDR1 is MNHEY, CDR2 SVGAGI. With 6 bases clipped from V and 7 bases from J, the junction kept 9 bases outside the gene matches. The CDR3 contains 15 residues. The CDR3 coding sequence is TGTGCCAGCAGACCCCAGACAGGGATCAATTCACCCCTCCACTTT. Its translation: CASRPQTGINSPLHF.

V and J are TRBV6-2 or TRBV6-3 and TRBJ1-1; 10 bases fit TRBD1. The CDR3 runs 18 residues. The V gene's germline CDR1 is MNHEY and CDR2 SVGEGT. With V trimmed by 4 bases and J by 0 bases, 11 bases remained unmatched. The DNA of the CDR3 is TGTGCCAGCAGTTTTCCAAGGGGACAGGGGACGCTGAACACTGAAGCTTTCTTT. It is translated as CASSFPRGQGTLNTEAFF.

This rearrangement joins TRBV6-5 to TRBJ2-3, with 7 bases matching TRBD2. Germline CDR1 and CDR2: MNHEY and SVGAGI. This CDR3 contains 14 residues. V was pared by 8 bases and J by 4 bases, with 9 bases of the junction left unmatched. This chain's CDR3 is CASSRTRSADTQYF. DNA for the CDR3: TGTGCCAGCTCCCGGACTAGGAGCGCAGATACGCAGTATTTT.

The V gene is TRBV5-1, the J gene TRBJ1-6, with 10 bases that match TRBD1. V lost 3 bases, J lost 10 bases, and 4 bases stayed unmatched. The CDR3 is made up of 14 amino acids. Per germline, CDR1 SGHRS and CDR2 YFSETQ. The CDR3 loop is CASSSGQGYSPLHF. The CDR3 nucleotides are TGCGCCAGCAGCTCGGGACAGGGGTACTCACCCCTCCACTTT. The variable domain in full, completed from reference TRBV5-1 and TRBJ1-6, reads KAGVTQTPRYLIKTRGQQVTLSCSPISGHRSVSWYQQTPGQGLQFLFEYFSETQRNKGNFPGRFSGRQFSNSRSEMNVSTLELGDSALYLCASSSGQGYSPLHFGNGTRLTVT.

V usage is TRBV7-2 and J usage is TRBJ1-1; 8 bases line up with TRBD1. CDR1 is SGHTA and CDR2 is FQGNSA in the germline V gene. This CDR3 region has 15 residues. After removal of 5 bases from V and 5 bases from J, the junction contained 10 bases not matched to a gene. CDR3 bases: TGTGCCAGCAGCCAAACGACAGGGGTCGGTACTGAAGCTTTCTTT. Amino acid sequence: CASSQTTGVGTEAFF.

V is TRBV5-4 and J is TRBJ1-6; no clear D. This CDR3 has 13 residues. Germline-derived CDR1 and CDR2 are SGHNT and YYREEE (reference sequence). Trimming shortened V by 0 bases and J by 11 bases, and 9 bases separated the two germline ends. The CDR3 nucleotides are TGTGCCAGCAGCTTGGAGGGAGGTACACCCCTCCACTTT. It specifies CASSLEGGTPLHF.